This passage covers 14 T cell receptor beta chains from one sample sequenced in a study of T-cell memory formation after mild COVID-19. In TCRdb, the 5' RACE reads were re-called with MiXCR into one record per CDR3 protein. Of under 200,000 distinct CDR3 sequences in the sample, 25% to 40% were seen once. The sample comprised PBMCs or a T cell subset sorted from them (not recorded which). The source of these receptors is an adult woman who had mild COVID-19 (a few samples of this study predate the infection). Cell type and time point are not known.

The CDR3 DNA reads TGTGCCACCAGTTCTACAGGGCTAGCACGCACAGATACGCAGTATTTT. Translation: CATSSTGLARTDTQYF. This chain uses TRBV24-1 with TRBJ2-3; maybe TRBD1 (6 bases). Trimming took off 6 bases at V and 1 base at J, with 16 bases between the two ends. CDR3 size: 16 residues. Germline CDR1 is KGHDR and CDR2 is SFDVKD.

The rearrangement links TRBV11-3 to TRBJ2-7; TRBD1 matches at 8 bases. CDR3 length: 18 residues. Germline assignment: CDR1 SGHNT and CDR2 YENEEA. V shed 4 bases, J shed 0 bases, and the junction held 14 bases outside the gene matches. In DNA, the CDR3 is TGTGCCAGCAGCTCCCTCCCTTTTGGACAGGGTACCTCCTACGAGCAGTACTTC. Its translation is CASSSLPFGQGTSYEQYF.

The CDR3 DNA sequence: TGTGCCAGCAGCCAACAGCGGAAGCCTCAAGAGACCCAGTACTTC. This translates into CASSQQRKPQETQYF. The chain has TRBV3-1 and TRBJ2-5, with a tentative D call TRBD2 (5 bases). CDR1 is LGHDT, CDR2 YNNKEL, per germline (reference sequence). V was cut by 2 bases and J by 2 bases, with 12 bases left in between. This CDR3 is 15 amino acids long.

This clonotype has more than one count but fewer than ten. V and J are TRBV12-3 or TRBV12-4 and TRBJ2-2; D uncertain. CDR3 length: 13 residues. V was shortened by 3 bases and J by 4 bases, with 6 bases between the two germline ends. The CDR3 nucleotides read TGTGCCAGCAGTTTGGTTATCACCGGGGAGCTGTTTTTT. Translating it yields CASSLVITGELFF.

The V gene is TRBV29-1, the J gene TRBJ2-1; 7 nucleotides match TRBD2. The germline CDR1 and CDR2 sequences are SQVTM and ANQGSEA. The CDR3 runs to 14 residues. Unmatched junction bases numbered 10, after V lost 2 bases and J lost 9 bases. CDR3 protein: CSVERNGRRFEQFF. Written as DNA, the CDR3 is TGCAGCGTTGAACGGAACGGGAGGAGGTTTGAGCAGTTCTTC.

The J gene is TRBJ1-3, the V gene TRBV20-1; tentatively, D is TRBD1 (6 bases). This CDR3 is built from 16 residues. CDR1 and CDR2 (germline): DFQATT, SNEGSKA (reference sequence). Trimming shortened V by 0 bases and J by 5 bases, and 17 bases separated the two germline ends. In nucleotides, the CDR3 is TGCAGTGCTAGAGACCCGACAGGCCCGAAGAGAAACACCATATATTTT. Protein: CSARDPTGPKRNTIYF.

This clonotype was picked up a small number of times. The chain couples TRBV7-2 to TRBJ2-3; D gene ambiguous. The CDR3 consists of 16 residues. The germline V gene encodes CDR1 SGHTA and CDR2 FQGNSA. V lost 2 bases and J 2 bases, leaving 14 bases between the germline ends. CDR3 sequence (DNA): TGTGCCAGCAGCTTATCCGTCCGAACCCTCACAGATACGCAGTATTTT. Protein: CASSLSVRTLTDTQYF. The full variable domain, its missing parts supplied by reference TRBV7-2 and TRBJ2-3, is GAGVSQSPSNKVTEKGKDVELRCDPISGHTALYWYRQSLGQGLEFLIYFQGNSAPDKSGLPSDRFSAERTGGSVSTLTIQRTQQEDSAVYLCASSLSVRTLTDTQYFGPGTRLTVL.

This clonotype has a handful of counts. V gene TRBV7-2 combines with J gene TRBJ2-2; TRBD1 or TRBD2 may be the D gene (5 bases each). V lost 1 base, J lost 5 bases, and 17 bases lay in between. CDR3 length: 17 residues. Germline CDR1 reads SGHTA; CDR2 reads FQGNSA. The DNA of the CDR3 is TGTGCCAGCAGCTTAGACGTGTGGGGGAGAGGGACCGGGGAGCTGTTTTTT. Translating gives CASSLDVWGRGTGELFF.

This rearrangement joins TRBV6-5 to TRBJ1-2; D is possibly TRBD1 (5 bases). Trimming removed 5 bases from V and 5 bases from J, with 12 bases in between. The CDR3 runs 13 residues. Germline CDR1 MNHEY, CDR2 SVGAGI. CDR3 amino acids: CASSRQSRYGYTF. CDR3 nucleotides: TGTGCCAGCAGTCGACAGTCTCGTTATGGCTACACCTTC.

The chain has TRBV4-3 and TRBJ2-1, with D unclear. Germline assignment: CDR1 LGHNA and CDR2 YSLEER. The CDR3 is 14 residues long. The V and J ends lost 1 base and 5 bases respectively, with 9 bases between them. CDR3 DNA sequence: TGCGCCAGCAGCCAAGCAGACTGGAACAATGAGCAGTTCTTC. Protein product: CASSQADWNNEQFF.

J is TRBJ2-3 and V is TRBV12-3 or TRBV12-4, with D maybe TRBD1 (5 bases). Trimming took 5 bases from V and 2 from J, leaving 11 bases between them. This CDR3 spans 14 amino acids. The CDR3 here is CASSQGLFTDTQYF. The CDR3 region has the DNA TGTGCCAGCAGTCAGGGCCTATTCACAGATACGCAGTATTTT.

The chain uses TRBV12-3 or TRBV12-4 and TRBJ2-1; 9 bases align to TRBD2. V shed 3 bases, J shed 3 bases, and the junction held 3 bases outside the gene matches. The CDR3 is made up of 15 amino acids. The CDR3 coding sequence is TGTGCCAGCAGTTTGCGGGAGGGCCGCTACAATGAGCAGTTCTTC. Translation: CASSLREGRYNEQFF.

The rearrangement joins TRBV7-8 to TRBJ1-1; D not resolved. The germline CDR1 and CDR2 sequences are SGHVS and FQNEAQ. Deletions cut 5 bases from V and 3 bases from J, with 16 bases between. CDR3 length: 15 residues. In DNA form, the CDR3 reads TGTGCCAGCAGCCTCCGGCGAGCCGGGGACACTGAAGCTTTCTTT. It yields the protein CASSLRRAGDTEAFF.

This chain connects TRBV7-2 to TRBJ2-2; D remains ambiguous. Trimming pared 5 bases from V and 0 bases from J, leaving 10 bases between. The CDR3 consists of 15 residues. Germline CDR1 and CDR2: SGHTA and FQGNSA. The chain's CDR3 is CASSAPNANTGELFF. The CDR3 DNA reads as TGTGCCAGCAGCGCTCCTAACGCGAACACCGGGGAGCTGTTTTTT.